The clone carrying this T cell receptor beta chain was found a few times. Its antigen is unidentified. The data belong to a study of response to subunit inactivated influenza vaccine. Findings of the study overall: There was a suggestion from the authors that each seasonal influenza vaccination recruits few new T cells.

TCRdb reprocessed the RT-PCR reads with MiXCR, giving one entry per CDR3 protein. Of about 190,000 distinct CDR3 sequences in the sample, 14% were seen once. The clonotype comes from a man in his forties or fifties who received an inactivated influenza vaccine. The sequences come from CD8+ T cells sorted from PBMCs, collected more than 4 days after vaccination.

The CDR3 DNA follows: TGCGCCAGCAGCCCGCCCGGACTTTATGGCTACACCTTC. Translated, it gives CASSPPGLYGYTF. This chain connects TRBV5-1 to TRBJ1-2; no reliable D call. The CDR3 spans 13 residues. Trimming stripped 4 bases from V and 5 bases from J, with 12 bases between. CDR1 is SGHRS and CDR2 is YFSETQ in the germline V gene.